Sequencing of this T cell receptor beta chain was carried out in a study of T cells in narcolepsy. The CDR3 is 14 amino acids. The V and J ends lost 0 bases and 2 bases respectively, with 7 bases between them. Germline CDR1 is MNHNY and CDR2 is SVGAGI (reference sequence). Assay: immunoSEQ multiplex PCR; the TCRdb copy retains only in-frame clones and omits some. The sample carries tens of thousands of clones, 82% recorded once. Source material: CD45RA- memory CD4+ T cells from PBMCs. The chain combines TRBV6-6 with TRBJ1-2; unclear D gene. This receptor was identified in a human donor with narcolepsy. The CDR3 spells CASSYSGRNYGYTF. The CDR3 DNA is TGTGCCAGCAGTTACTCGGGGAGGAACTATGGCTACACCTTC.